The source of this TCR beta chain is a study of shared clonotypes between healthy human individuals. With 5 bases clipped from V and 10 bases from J, the junction kept 7 bases outside the gene matches. CDR3 length: 14 amino acids. Germline CDR1 and CDR2: MNHNS and SASEGT. Data came from immunoSEQ multiplex PCR; TCRdb stores just in-frame clones and leaves some out. Of about 2,500,000 clones detected, more than 90% appear once; the ten largest clones hold roughly 0.14%. CD4+ cells were split into CD45RA+ naive and CD45RA-negative memory subsets. The TCR comes from a man between 18 and 29 years old in good health. The sample was naive CD4+ T cells sorted from blood. Subset specified: CD45RA+ positively selected. The gene calls are TRBV6-1 and TRBJ1-6; 8 bases match TRBD1. The CDR3 region is CASSRTGKGSPLHF. The DNA of the CDR3 is TGTGCCAGCAGTCGGACAGGGAAAGGATCACCCCTCCACTTT.